This T cell receptor beta chain stems from a study of beta chain features in type 1 diabetes. Findings and limits, study-wide: Insertion counts at VDJ junctions were lower in type 1 diabetes patients, who also showed more deletions there. Since sequencing was performed on cDNA, cells with high TCR expression could be over-represented. A moderate, significant TCRB CDR3 shortening appeared in type 1 diabetes across four CD4+ subsets.

CD45RO/CCR7/CD25/CD127/CD95/CD27 staining was used to isolate CD4+ naive, central memory, regulatory and stem cell-like memory cells by sorting. The investigators reverse transcribed all of the isolated RNA, so they sequenced expressed TCRB transcripts. TCRdb's copy holds only in-frame clones and misses some; the assay was immunoSEQ multiplex PCR. The sample contains about 160,000 clones, 9% to 10% of which appear only once. This clone was seen a handful of times. Its target is not known. Germline V gene sequence: CDR1 LGHNA, CDR2 YNFKEQ. The CDR3 runs to 18 residues. V gave up 3 bases and J gave up 3 bases, with 24 bases separating them.

The origin of this receptor is a woman in her twenties or thirties with type 1 diabetes. The rearrangement uses TRBV4-2 and TRBJ2-7, with a tentative D call TRBD2 (6 bases). The sample consisted of central memory CD4+ T cells from blood. The CDR3 nucleotides are TGTGCCAGCAGCCATGAACTCTTATGGAGGGAGCTGGGCTACGAGCAGTACTTC. Amino acid sequence: CASSHELLWRELGYEQYF.